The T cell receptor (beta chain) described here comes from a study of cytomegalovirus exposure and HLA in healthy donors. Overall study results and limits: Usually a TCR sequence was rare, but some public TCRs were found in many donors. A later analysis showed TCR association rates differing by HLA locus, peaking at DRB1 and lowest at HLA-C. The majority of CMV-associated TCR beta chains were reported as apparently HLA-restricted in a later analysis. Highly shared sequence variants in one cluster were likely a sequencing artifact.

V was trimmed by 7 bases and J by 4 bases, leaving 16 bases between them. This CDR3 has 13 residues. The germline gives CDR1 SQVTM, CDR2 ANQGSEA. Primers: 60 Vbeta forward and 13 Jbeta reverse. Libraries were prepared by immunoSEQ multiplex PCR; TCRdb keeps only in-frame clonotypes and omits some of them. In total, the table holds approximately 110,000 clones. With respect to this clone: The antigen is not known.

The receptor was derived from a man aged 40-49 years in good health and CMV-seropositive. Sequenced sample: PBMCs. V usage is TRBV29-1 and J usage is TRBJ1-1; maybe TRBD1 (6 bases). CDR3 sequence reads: CSAQGGVGTEAFF. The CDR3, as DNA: TGCAGCGCCCAAGGGGGGGTTGGCACTGAAGCTTTCTTT. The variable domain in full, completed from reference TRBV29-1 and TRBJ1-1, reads SAVISQKPSRDICQRGTSLTIQCQVDSQVTMMFWYRQQPGQSLTLIATANQGSEATYESGFVIDKFPISRPNLTFSTLTVSNMSPEDSSIYLCSAQGGVGTEAFFGQGTRLTVV.